Presented here are 15 T cell receptor beta chains from one specimen sequenced in a study of T cell clonality in common variable immunodeficiency. The repertoire was sequenced with immunoSEQ multiplex PCR; TCRdb's copy has only in-frame clones and lacks some. The repertoire yields roughly 79,000 clones, none seen only once; the top ten contain under 1%. Material for sequencing was peripheral blood mononuclear cells. All receptors come from a person between 18 and 75 years old in good health.

This clone has a count of ten or more. Coverage ceases 3 residues before the CDR3 finishes, and the germline J gene fills in the end. V gene TRBV5-5 combines with J gene TRBJ2-5; tentatively, D is TRBD1 (5 bases). Germline values: CDR1 SGHKS, CDR2 YYEKEE (reference sequence). V was cut by 2 bases and J by 2 bases, with 13 bases left in between. The CDR3 spans 15 residues. Incomplete CDR3 DNA: TGTGCCAGCAGCTTCCGAGCCCCAGGGCAAGAGACC. Translation: CASSFRAPGQET. In full, the CDR3 is CASSFRAPGQETQYF.

The sample holds many counts of this clone. The sequence runs out 3 residues before the end of the CDR3; the remainder is reconstructed from the germline J gene. V usage is TRBV11-2 and J usage is TRBJ2-7; 10 positions agree with TRBD2. Germline trimming cut 1 base from V and 6 bases from J; bases unmatched to any gene: 6. The CDR3 spans 15 residues. Germline CDR1 and CDR2: SGHAT and FQNNGV. CDR3 DNA (partial): TGTGCCAGCAGCTTAGGTAGCGGGAGGTTTGGCGAG. It codes for CASSLGSGRFGE. The full CDR3 protein is CASSLGSGRFGEQYF.

This clone was detected many times. The read terminates 3 residues ahead of where the CDR3 ends, so the germline J gene completes it. The chain has TRBV10-1 and TRBJ1-2; D not resolved. The CDR3 contains 13 residues. Germline loops: CDR1 WNHNN, CDR2 SYGVQD (reference sequence). CDR3 sequence reads: CASSDSSGYEYTF. The CDR3 bases that were read are TGCGCCAGCAGTGATTCTAGCGGGTACGAG.

This clone showed up just a few times. The CDR3 end is not reached by the read, which stops 3 residues before it; the germline J gene fills it in. The V call is TRBV7-9, the J call TRBJ1-6, with a possible D match to TRBD1 (5 bases). The V end was cut by 8 bases, the J end by 6 bases, with 14 bases between. The CDR3 extends over 14 amino acids. Germline-derived CDR1 and CDR2 are SEHNR and FQNEAQ (reference sequence). This CDR3 is CASQGTGRNSPLHF. The part of the CDR3 DNA that was read is TGTGCCAGCCAGGGAACAGGCCGTAATTCACCC. Using reference TRBV7-9 and TRBJ1-6 for the parts outside the CDR3, the full variable domain is DTGVSQNPRHKITKRGQNVTFRCDPISEHNRLYWYRQTLGQGPEFLTYFQNEAQLEKSRLLSDRFSAERPKGSFSTLEIQRTEQGDSAMYLCASQGTGRNSPLHFGNGTRLTVT.

This clone was seen many times. The read ends 3 residues early relative to the CDR3; the germline J gene fills the gap. The chain has TRBV7-9 and TRBJ2-3; a possible D gene is TRBD1 (6 bases). The V and J ends lost 8 bases and 0 bases respectively, with 15 bases between them. Germline V gene lookup returns CDR1 SEHNR and CDR2 FQNEAQ (reference sequence). The CDR3 is made up of 15 amino acids. Incomplete CDR3 DNA: TGTGCCAGCCTCCGAGGGGGAGCCAGCACAGATACG. Protein product: CASLRGGASTDT. The CDR3 in full is CASLRGGASTDTQYF.

In this sample, this clone turned up many times. The CDR3 is cut off 3 residues early in the read; its end comes from the germline J gene. This same CDR3 is encoded by further DNA sequences in the sample. The J gene is TRBJ1-2, the V gene TRBV7-2, with 7 bases fitting TRBD1. CDR3 length: 12 residues. In germline, CDR1 is SGHTA, CDR2 FQGNSA. This CDR3 is CASSSRQGGYTF. Partial CDR3 DNA: TGTGCCAGCAGCTCGCGACAGGGCGGC.

This clone appeared a few times. CDR3 bases read: TGTGCCAGCAGCTTCCGGGACAAGGGGAACACTGAA. Residues: CASSFRDKGNTE. The complete CDR3 protein is CASSFRDKGNTEAFF. The chain employs TRBV7-9 and TRBJ1-1; a weak D match, TRBD1 (6 bases). The read gets to within 3 residues of the CDR3 end, and the germline J gene fills in the rest. The CDR3 is 15 residues long. Looked up from germline, CDR1 is SEHNR and CDR2 is FQNEAQ (reference sequence). The ends were cut back, 3 bases at V and 1 base at J, with 12 bases in the middle.

This clone was found many times. The read halts 3 residues ahead of the CDR3 end, with the missing end drawn from the germline J gene. The chain carries TRBV7-2 and TRBJ1-5; D possibly corresponds to TRBD1 (5 bases). Per the germline V gene, CDR1 is SGHTA and CDR2 is FQGNSA. V lost 4 bases to trimming and J lost 5 bases, with 9 bases between them. The CDR3 consists of 13 residues. The CDR3 sequence is CASSSDRDQPQHF. The part of the CDR3 DNA that was read is TGTGCCAGCAGCTCCGACAGAGATCAGCCC.

This clone came up many times. The DNA ends 3 residues before the CDR3 does, and the rest of the CDR3 is filled in from the germline J gene. The genes are TRBV14 and TRBJ2-7, with 8 bases matching TRBD1. CDR1 and CDR2 from the germline V gene are SGHDN and FVKESK. V lost 6 bases, J lost 2 bases, and 21 bases stayed unmatched. The CDR3 has 19 amino acids. The covered CDR3 bases are TGTGCCAGCAGACCCCTTTCCGGGACAGGCCTGGACCAGGCCTACGAG. This sequence encodes CASRPLSGTGLDQAYE. In full, the CDR3 is CASRPLSGTGLDQAYEQYF.

This clone showed up many times. CDR3 in amino acids: CASSRGLAGERDTQYF. The CDR3 bases that were read are TGTGCCAGCAGCCGGGGACTAGCGGGAGAGAGAGATACG. The V gene is TRBV6-2 or TRBV6-3, the J gene TRBJ2-3, with 14 nucleotides matching TRBD2. From the germline J gene comes the end of the CDR3, since the read stops 3 residues before it. The CDR3 has 16 amino acids. The ends lost 6 bases at V and 5 bases at J; junction bases unmatched: 7. Germline CDR1 MNHEY, CDR2 SVGEGT.

In its sample, this clone was seen many times. The missing CDR3 end, 3 residues past where the read stops, is filled in from the germline J gene. The gene calls are TRBV6-2 or TRBV6-3 and TRBJ2-2; 14 bases match TRBD2. CDR3 length equals 14 residues. The V gene end was trimmed by 8 bases and the J gene end by 6 bases; junction bases not matched to a gene: 2. Germline V gives CDR1 MNHEY, CDR2 SVGEGT. Incomplete CDR3 DNA: TGTGCCAGCGCGACTAGCGGGAGGGCCGGGGAG. Translation: CASATSGRAGE. From start to end, the CDR3 is CASATSGRAGELFF.

This clone was observed at least ten times. The read ends 3 residues shy of where the CDR3 ends; the end is completed using the germline J gene. V gene TRBV7-6 combines with J gene TRBJ1-1; no reliable D call. CDR1 is SGHVS, CDR2 FNYEAQ, per germline. Trimming took off 3 bases at V and 7 bases at J, with 15 bases between the two ends. The CDR3 runs to 14 residues. The CDR3 DNA, read in part, is TGTGCCAGCAGCTTGGTAGGGCCCAACGGTGAA. Protein sequence: CASSLVGPNGE. The entire CDR3 reads CASSLVGPNGEAFF.

On this clone: The read stops 3 residues short of the end of the CDR3; the missing end is completed from the germline J gene. V is TRBV19 and J is TRBJ2-7; 12 positions match TRBD2. The length of the CDR3 is 18 residues. V dropped 5 bases and J dropped 0; count of bases not matched to a gene: 11. From germline, CDR1 is LNHDA and CDR2 SQIVND (reference sequence). The CDR3: CASSPRPGLAGGSYEQYF. The CDR3 bases that were read are TGTGCCAGTAGTCCCCGACCGGGACTAGCGGGTGGCTCCTACGAG. The whole variable domain, filled in from reference TRBV19 and TRBJ2-7, reads DGGITQSPKYLFRKEGQNVTLSCEQNLNHDAMYWYRQDPGQGLRLIYYSQIVNDFQKGDIAEGYSVSREKKESFPLTVTSAQKNPTAFYLCASSPRPGLAGGSYEQYFGPGTRLTVT.

This clone was detected many times. The missing CDR3 end, 3 residues past where the read stops, is filled in from the germline J gene. The chain recombines TRBV19 with TRBJ2-1; 11 nucleotides line up with TRBD2. After removal of 9 bases from V and 8 bases from J, the junction contained 6 bases not matched to a gene. Germline V gives CDR1 LNHDA, CDR2 SQIVND (reference sequence). This CDR3 is built from 13 residues. Partial CDR3 DNA: TGTGCCAGCAAGCCGGGACTAGCGGATGAG. Its translation: CASKPGLADE. The CDR3 in full is CASKPGLADEQFF.

This clone was seen many times. The read comes to an end 3 residues before the CDR3 does, leaving the germline J gene to fill in the end. This chain connects TRBV19 to TRBJ1-5; a weak D match, TRBD1 (5 bases). V lost 3 bases and J lost 1, with 16 bases in between. CDR3 size: 17 residues. Looked up from germline, CDR1 is LNHDA and CDR2 is SQIVND (reference sequence). The CDR3 reads CASSMGSGGWSNQPQHF. The CDR3 DNA, read in part, is TGTGCCAGTAGTATGGGTTCGGGGGGTTGGAGCAATCAGCCC.